The following is a TCR beta chain sequence with its context. Its antigen is not known. This CDR3 region has 14 residues. V was clipped by 6 bases and J by 2 bases; unmatched bases: 8. Per germline, CDR1 SQVTM and CDR2 ANQGSEA. Sequenced by immunoSEQ multiplex PCR; TCRdb stores in-frame clones only, minus some. The sample contains hundreds of thousands of clones, approximately 85% of which appear only once. This sample stems from a study of Ad26.COV2.S vaccination and SARS-CoV-2 variants. General observations from the study: Substantial breadth was reported for post-vaccination spike-specific CD8+ and CD4+ T cells.

Treatment of the sample: some 19 received Ad26.COV2.S at low or high dose, single or two shots; 5 received placebo; per-sample allocation not given. Material that was analyzed had been drawn on day 63 after the first vaccine or placebo injection. This sequence joins TRBV29-1 and TRBJ2-7; the match to TRBD1 covers 9 bases. This clonotype was sampled from a person aged 18-60 years who received the Ad26.COV2.S COVID-19 vaccine or a placebo. The material was peripheral blood, obtained in a trial of Ad26.COV2.S vaccine versus placebo. In nucleotides, the CDR3 is TGCAGCGTGTTGGGGGACAGGGACACCTACGAGCAGTACTTC. This sequence encodes CSVLGDRDTYEQYF.